This T cell receptor beta chain was observed in a study of cytomegalovirus exposure and HLA in healthy donors. A multiplex PCR was run with 60 Vbeta primers and 13 Jbeta primers. Profiled with immunoSEQ multiplex PCR; TCRdb holds only in-frame clones, not every one. The sample has just over 200,000 clones. With 5 bases removed from V and 0 bases from J, the gap between germline ends came to 16 bases. Germline V gene data show CDR1 as SQVTM and CDR2 as ANQGSEA. The CDR3 loop spans 15 amino acids. The sequencing sample was made of PBMCs. V is TRBV29-1 and J is TRBJ1-1; D ambiguous. This receptor was obtained from a girl aged 2-10 years in good health and CMV-seropositive. The CDR3 sequence: CSVLMRLSLNTEAFF. For the CDR3, the DNA is TGCAGCGTTCTGATGCGGCTATCCCTGAACACTGAAGCTTTCTTT.